The clone carrying this T cell receptor (beta chain) occurred a few times. The antigen is undetermined. The data were taken from a study of CD8 T cells in ankylosing spondylitis. Trimming cost V 5 bases and J 6 bases, with 14 bases left between them. The CDR3 runs 12 residues. In germline, CDR1 is DFQATT, CDR2 SNEGSKA (reference sequence). TCRdb passed the 5' RACE reads through MiXCR, listing each CDR3 protein once. The repertoire holds some 840,000 distinct CDR3 sequences, with 10% to 15% as singletons. Findings and caveats of the study: Within ankylosing spondylitis blood, a TCR beta motif made up of several highly homologous variants appeared to be characteristic.

This rearrangement joins TRBV20-1 to TRBJ2-7; D possibly corresponds to TRBD2 (6 bases). Sequencing was carried out using blood, either unsorted or a sorted T cell fraction (not recorded which). This clonotype originated in a male donor with ankylosing spondylitis. The CDR3 loop reads CSAPGGSSEQYF. The CDR3 DNA sequence: TGCAGTGCTCCTGGGGGGTCGAGCGAGCAGTACTTC.